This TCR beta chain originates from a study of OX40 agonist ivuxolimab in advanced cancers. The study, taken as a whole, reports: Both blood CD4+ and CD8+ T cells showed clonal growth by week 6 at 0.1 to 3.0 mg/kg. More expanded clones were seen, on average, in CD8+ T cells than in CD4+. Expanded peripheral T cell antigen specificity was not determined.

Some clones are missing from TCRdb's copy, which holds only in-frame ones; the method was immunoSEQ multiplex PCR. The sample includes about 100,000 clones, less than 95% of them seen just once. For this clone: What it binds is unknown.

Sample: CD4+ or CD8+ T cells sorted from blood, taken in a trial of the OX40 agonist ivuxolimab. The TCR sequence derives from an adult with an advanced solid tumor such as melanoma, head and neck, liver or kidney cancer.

CDR3 protein: CASSFDRSATTEAFF. For the CDR3, the DNA is TGCGCCAGCAGCTTCGACAGGTCCGCGACCACTGAAGCTTTCTTT. The gene calls are TRBV5-1 and TRBJ1-1; maybe TRBD1 (6 bases). Germline V gives CDR1 SGHRS, CDR2 YFSETQ. The CDR3 sequence is 15 residues long. Trimming removed 2 bases from V and 4 bases from J, with 15 bases in between.